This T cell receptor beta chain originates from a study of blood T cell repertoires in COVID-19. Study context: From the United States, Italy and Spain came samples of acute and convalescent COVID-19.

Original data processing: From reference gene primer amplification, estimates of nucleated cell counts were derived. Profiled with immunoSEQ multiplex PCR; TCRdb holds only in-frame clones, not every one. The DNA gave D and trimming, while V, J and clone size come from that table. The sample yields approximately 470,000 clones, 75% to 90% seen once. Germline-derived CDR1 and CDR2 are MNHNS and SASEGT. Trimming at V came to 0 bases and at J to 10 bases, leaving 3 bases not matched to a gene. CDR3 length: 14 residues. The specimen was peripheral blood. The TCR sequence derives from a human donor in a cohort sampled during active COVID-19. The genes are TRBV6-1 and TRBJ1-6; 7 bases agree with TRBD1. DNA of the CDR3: TGTGCCAGCAGTGAAGCTACAGGGGAATCACCCCTCCACTTT. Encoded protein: CASSEATGESPLHF.